This T cell receptor (beta chain) is from a study of control samples from healthy donors and cancer patients (dated by TCRdb to about 2020). As to this clone: No cognate antigen has been identified for it. Base qualities are not at hand, and no much larger clone is one base apart.

Trimming removed 5 bases from V and 6 bases from J, leaving 19 bases between the germline ends. The CDR3 sequence holds 15 residues, the cysteine and phenylalanine included. The kept DNA is CDR3 alone, 45 bases in frame from the first base. Reading the germline V gene (reference sequence) gives CDR1 SEHNR and CDR2 FQNEAQ. The library was obtained by the immunoSEQ multiplex PCR assay. This immuneACCESS table, as held by TCRdb, lists in-frame sequences with V and J called but not all clones. Of the missing ones, under half trace to an unresolved V gene in checked studies; the others have no known cause. This sample is represented by approximately 90,000 clones; around 90% of them were singletons. Roughly an eighth of the sample rests with the top ten.

Rearrangement joined TRBV7-9 to TRBJ1-2; the D gene is perhaps TRBD1, from 6 matching bases. The clonotype comes from a woman between 70 and 85 years old in good health. The sequenced material came from blood. The CDR3 sequence is CASSPPGHPRNGYTF. The DNA is TGTGCCAGCAGCCCCCCGGGACACCCGCGTAATGGCTACACCTTC.